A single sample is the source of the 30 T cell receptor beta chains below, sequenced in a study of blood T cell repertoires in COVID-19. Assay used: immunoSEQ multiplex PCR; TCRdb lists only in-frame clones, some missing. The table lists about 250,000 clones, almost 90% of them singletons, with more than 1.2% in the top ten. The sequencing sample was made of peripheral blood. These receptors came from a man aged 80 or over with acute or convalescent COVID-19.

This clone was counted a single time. The chain's CDR3 is CASSLAGGYTEAFF. The CDR3 nucleotides are TGCGCCAGCAGCTTGGCCGGAGGTTACACTGAAGCTTTCTTT. This chain uses TRBV5-1 with TRBJ1-1; D ambiguous. This CDR3 has 14 amino acids. V was trimmed by 0 bases and J by 3 bases, leaving 9 bases between them. Germline assignment: CDR1 SGHRS and CDR2 YFSETQ. Using reference TRBV5-1 and TRBJ1-1 for the parts outside the CDR3, the full variable domain is KAGVTQTPRYLIKTRGQQVTLSCSPISGHRSVSWYQQTPGQGLQFLFEYFSETQRNKGNFPGRFSGRQFSNSRSEMNVSTLELGDSALYLCASSLAGGYTEAFFGQGTRLTVV.

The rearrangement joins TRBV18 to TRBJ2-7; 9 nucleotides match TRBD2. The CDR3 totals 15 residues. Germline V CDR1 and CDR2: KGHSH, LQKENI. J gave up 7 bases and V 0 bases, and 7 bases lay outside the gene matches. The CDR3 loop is CASSPPLAGGREQYF. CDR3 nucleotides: TGTGCCAGCTCACCACCTCTTGCGGGGGGGCGGGAGCAGTACTTC.

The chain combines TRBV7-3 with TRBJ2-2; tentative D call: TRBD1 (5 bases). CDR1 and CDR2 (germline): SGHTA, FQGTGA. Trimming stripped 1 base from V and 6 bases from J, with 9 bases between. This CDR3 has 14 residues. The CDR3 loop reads CASSLIQASGELFF. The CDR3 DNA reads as TGTGCCAGCAGCTTAATACAGGCTTCCGGGGAGCTGTTTTTT. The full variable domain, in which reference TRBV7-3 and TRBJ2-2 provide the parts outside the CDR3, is GAGVSQTPSNKVTEKGKYVELRCDPISGHTALYWYRQSLGQGPEFLIYFQGTGAADDSGLPNDRFFAVRPEGSVSTLKIQRTERGDSAVYLCASSLIQASGELFFGEGSRLTVL.

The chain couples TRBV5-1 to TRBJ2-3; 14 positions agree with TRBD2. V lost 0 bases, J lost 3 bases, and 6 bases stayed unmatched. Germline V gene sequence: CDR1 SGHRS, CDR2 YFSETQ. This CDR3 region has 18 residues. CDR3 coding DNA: TGCGCCAGCAGCTTGGGACTAGCGGGGGGGCTTTGGACAGATACGCAGTATTTT. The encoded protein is CASSLGLAGGLWTDTQYF. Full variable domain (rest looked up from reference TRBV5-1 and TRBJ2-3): KAGVTQTPRYLIKTRGQQVTLSCSPISGHRSVSWYQQTPGQGLQFLFEYFSETQRNKGNFPGRFSGRQFSNSRSEMNVSTLELGDSALYLCASSLGLAGGLWTDTQYFGPGTRLTVL.

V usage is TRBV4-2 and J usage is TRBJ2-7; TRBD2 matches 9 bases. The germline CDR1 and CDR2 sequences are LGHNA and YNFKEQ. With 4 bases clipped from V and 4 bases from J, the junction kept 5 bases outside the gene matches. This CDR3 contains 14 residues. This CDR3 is CASSRGGGAYEQYF. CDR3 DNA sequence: TGTGCCAGCAGCCGAGGCGGGGGGGCGTACGAGCAGTACTTC.

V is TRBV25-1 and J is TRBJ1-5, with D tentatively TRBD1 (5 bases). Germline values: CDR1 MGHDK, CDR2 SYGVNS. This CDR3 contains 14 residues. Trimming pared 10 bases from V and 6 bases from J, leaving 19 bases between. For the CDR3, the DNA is TGTGCCACCCAGTCCTCCAGGGACTCTCAGCCCCAGCATTTT. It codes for CATQSSRDSQPQHF.

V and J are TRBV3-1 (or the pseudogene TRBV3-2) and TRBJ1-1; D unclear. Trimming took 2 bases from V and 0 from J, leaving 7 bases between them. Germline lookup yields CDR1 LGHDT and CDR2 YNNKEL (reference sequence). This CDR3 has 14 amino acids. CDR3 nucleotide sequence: TGTGCCAGCAGCCAAAGAGCCCTGAACACTGAAGCTTTCTTT. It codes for CASSQRALNTEAFF.

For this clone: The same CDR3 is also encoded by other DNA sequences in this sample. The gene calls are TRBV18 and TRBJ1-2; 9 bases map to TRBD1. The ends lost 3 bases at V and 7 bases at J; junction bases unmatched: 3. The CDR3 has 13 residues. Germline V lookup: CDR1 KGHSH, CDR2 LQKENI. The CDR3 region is CASSPGQGSGYTF. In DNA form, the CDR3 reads TGTGCCAGCTCACCGGGACAGGGCTCTGGCTACACCTTC. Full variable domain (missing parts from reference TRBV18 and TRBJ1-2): NAGVMQNPRHLVRRRGQEARLRCSPMKGHSHVYWYRQLPEEGLKFMVYLQKENIIDESGMPKERFSAEFPKEGPSILRIQQVVRGDSAAYFCASSPGQGSGYTFGSGTRLTVV.

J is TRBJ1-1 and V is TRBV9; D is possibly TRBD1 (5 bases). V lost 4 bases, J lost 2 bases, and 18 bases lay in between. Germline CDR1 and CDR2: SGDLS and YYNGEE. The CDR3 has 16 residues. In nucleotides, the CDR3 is TGTGCCAGCAGCCCGGCTGGGGGGAGGGGAAACACTGAAGCTTTCTTT. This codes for CASSPAGGRGNTEAFF.

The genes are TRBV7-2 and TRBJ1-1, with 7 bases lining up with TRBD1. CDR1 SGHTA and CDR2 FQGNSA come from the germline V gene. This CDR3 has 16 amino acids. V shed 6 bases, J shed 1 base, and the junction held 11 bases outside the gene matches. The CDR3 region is CASRHAQTGRNTEAFF. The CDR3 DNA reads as TGTGCCAGCAGACATGCCCAGACAGGGAGGAACACTGAAGCTTTCTTT. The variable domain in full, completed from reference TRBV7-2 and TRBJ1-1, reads GAGVSQSPSNKVTEKGKDVELRCDPISGHTALYWYRQSLGQGLEFLIYFQGNSAPDKSGLPSDRFSAERTGGSVSTLTIQRTQQEDSAVYLCASRHAQTGRNTEAFFGQGTRLTVV.

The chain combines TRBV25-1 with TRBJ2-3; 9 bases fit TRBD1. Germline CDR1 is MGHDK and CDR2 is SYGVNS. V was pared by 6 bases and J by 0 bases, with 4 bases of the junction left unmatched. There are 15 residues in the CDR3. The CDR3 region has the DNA TGTGCCAGCAGCCAGACAGGGGGGAGCACAGATACGCAGTATTTT. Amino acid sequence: CASSQTGGSTDTQYF. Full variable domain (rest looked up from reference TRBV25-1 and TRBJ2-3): EADIYQTPRYLVIGTGKKITLECSQTMGHDKMYWYQQDPGMELHLIHYSYGVNSTEKGDLSSESTVSRIRTEHFPLTLESARPSHTSQYLCASSQTGGSTDTQYFGPGTRLTVL.

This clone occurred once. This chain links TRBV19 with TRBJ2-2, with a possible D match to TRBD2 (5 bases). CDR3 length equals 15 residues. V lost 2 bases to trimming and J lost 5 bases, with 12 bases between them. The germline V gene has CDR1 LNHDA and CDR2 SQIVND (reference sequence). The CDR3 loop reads CASSIWGVRTGELFF. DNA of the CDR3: TGTGCCAGTAGTATATGGGGAGTTCGGACCGGGGAGCTGTTTTTT.

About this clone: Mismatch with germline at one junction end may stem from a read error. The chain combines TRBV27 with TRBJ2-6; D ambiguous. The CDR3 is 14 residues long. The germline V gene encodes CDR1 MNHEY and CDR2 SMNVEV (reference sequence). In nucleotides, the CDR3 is TGTGCCAGCAGTTCCTACTCTGAGGCCAACGTCCTGACTTTC. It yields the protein CASSSYSEANVLTF.

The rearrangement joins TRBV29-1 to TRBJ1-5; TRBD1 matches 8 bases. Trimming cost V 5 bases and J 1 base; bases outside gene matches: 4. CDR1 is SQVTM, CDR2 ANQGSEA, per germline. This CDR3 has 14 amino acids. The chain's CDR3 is CSVLTGASNQPQHF. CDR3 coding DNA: TGCAGCGTTCTGACAGGGGCAAGCAATCAGCCCCAGCATTTT.

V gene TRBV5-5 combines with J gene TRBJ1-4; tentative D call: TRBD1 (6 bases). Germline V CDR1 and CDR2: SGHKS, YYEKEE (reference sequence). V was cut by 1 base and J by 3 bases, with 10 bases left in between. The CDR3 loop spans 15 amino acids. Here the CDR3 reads CASSLLGGANEKLFF. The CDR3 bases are TGTGCCAGCAGCTTGCTAGGGGGAGCTAATGAAAAACTGTTTTTT.

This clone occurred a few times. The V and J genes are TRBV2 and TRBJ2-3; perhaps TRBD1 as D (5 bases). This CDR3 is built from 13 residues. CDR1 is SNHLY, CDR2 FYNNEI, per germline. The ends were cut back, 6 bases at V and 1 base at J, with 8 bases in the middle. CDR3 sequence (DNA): TGTGCCAGCAGCAGGGATGGCACAGATACGCAGTATTTT. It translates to CASSRDGTDTQYF.

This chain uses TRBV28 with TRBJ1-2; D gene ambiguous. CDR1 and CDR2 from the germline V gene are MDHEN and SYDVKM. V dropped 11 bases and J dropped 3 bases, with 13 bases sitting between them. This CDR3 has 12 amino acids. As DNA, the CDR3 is TGTGCCGGATACCGACAATACTATGGCTACACCTTC. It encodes CAGYRQYYGYTF.

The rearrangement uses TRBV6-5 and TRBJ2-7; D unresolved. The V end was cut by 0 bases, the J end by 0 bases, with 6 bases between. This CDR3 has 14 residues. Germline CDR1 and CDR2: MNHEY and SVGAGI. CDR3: CASSYSPFSYEQYF. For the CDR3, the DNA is TGTGCCAGCAGTTACTCCCCGTTCTCCTACGAGCAGTACTTC.

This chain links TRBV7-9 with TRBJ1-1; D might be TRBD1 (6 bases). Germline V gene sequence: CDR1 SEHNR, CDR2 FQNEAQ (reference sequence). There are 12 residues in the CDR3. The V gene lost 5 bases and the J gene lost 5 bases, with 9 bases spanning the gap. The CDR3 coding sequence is TGTGCCAGCAGCCCCGGACAGACTGAAGCTTTCTTT. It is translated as CASSPGQTEAFF.

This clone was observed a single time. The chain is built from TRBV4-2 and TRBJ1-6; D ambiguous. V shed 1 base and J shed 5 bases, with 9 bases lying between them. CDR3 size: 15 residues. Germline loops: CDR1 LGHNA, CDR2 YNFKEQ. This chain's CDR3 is CASSQVSSNNSPLHF. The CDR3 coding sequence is TGTGCCAGCAGCCAAGTCAGTAGCAATAATTCACCCCTCCACTTT.

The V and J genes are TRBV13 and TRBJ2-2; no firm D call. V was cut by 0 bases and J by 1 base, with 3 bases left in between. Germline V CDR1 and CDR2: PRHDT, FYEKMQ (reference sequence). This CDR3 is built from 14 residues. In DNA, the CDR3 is TGTGCCAGCAGCTTAGGTCAGAACACCGGGGAGCTGTTTTTT. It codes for CASSLGQNTGELFF.

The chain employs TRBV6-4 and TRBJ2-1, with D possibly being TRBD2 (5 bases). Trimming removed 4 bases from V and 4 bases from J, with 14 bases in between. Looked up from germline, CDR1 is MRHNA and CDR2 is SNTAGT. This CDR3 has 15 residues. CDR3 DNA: TGTGCCAGCAGTGGACGGGTCGGGGTTTACAATGAGCAGTTCTTC. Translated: CASSGRVGVYNEQFF.

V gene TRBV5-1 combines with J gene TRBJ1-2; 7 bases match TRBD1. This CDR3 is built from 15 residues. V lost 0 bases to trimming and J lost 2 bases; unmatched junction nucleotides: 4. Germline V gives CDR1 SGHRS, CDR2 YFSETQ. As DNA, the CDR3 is TGCGCCAGCAGCTTGGGTCCGACAGGGAACTATGGCTACACCTTC. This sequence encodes CASSLGPTGNYGYTF.

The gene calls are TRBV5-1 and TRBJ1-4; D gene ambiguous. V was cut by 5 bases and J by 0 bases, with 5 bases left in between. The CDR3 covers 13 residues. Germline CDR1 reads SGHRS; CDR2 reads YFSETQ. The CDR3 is CASSIATNEKLFF. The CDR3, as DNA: TGCGCCAGCAGTATTGCAACTAATGAAAAACTGTTTTTT.

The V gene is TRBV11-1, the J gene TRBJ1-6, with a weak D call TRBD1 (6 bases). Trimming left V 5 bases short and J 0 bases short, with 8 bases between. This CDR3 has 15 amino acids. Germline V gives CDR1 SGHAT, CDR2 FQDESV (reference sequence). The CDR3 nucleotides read TGTGCCAGCAGCCCGGACAGCTCCTATAATTCACCCCTCCACTTT. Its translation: CASSPDSSYNSPLHF.

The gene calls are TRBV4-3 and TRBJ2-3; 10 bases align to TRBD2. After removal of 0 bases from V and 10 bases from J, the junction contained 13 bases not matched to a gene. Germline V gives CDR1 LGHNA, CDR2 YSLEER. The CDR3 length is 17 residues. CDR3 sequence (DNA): TGCGCCAGCAGCCAAGATCGAAGTAGCGGGGGGCCCCGAGCGCAGTATTTT. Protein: CASSQDRSSGGPRAQYF.

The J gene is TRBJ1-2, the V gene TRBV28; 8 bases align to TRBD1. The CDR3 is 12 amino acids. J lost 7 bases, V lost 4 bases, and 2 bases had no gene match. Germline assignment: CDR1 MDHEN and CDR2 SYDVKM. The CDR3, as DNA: TGTGCCAGCAGTTCACAGGGGGTTGGCTACACCTTC. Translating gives CASSSQGVGYTF.

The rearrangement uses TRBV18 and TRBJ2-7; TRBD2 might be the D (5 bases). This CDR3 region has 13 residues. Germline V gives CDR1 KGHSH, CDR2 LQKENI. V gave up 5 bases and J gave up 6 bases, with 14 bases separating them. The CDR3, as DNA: TGTGCCAGCTCATCCGGACTTACCACCGAGCAGTACTTC. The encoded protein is CASSSGLTTEQYF.

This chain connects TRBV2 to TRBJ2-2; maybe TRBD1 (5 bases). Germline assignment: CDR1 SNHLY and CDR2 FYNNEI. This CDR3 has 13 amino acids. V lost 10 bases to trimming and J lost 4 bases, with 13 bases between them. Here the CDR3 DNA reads TGTGCCACCACCCCAGGGCTCACCGGGGAGCTGTTTTTT. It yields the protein CATTPGLTGELFF.

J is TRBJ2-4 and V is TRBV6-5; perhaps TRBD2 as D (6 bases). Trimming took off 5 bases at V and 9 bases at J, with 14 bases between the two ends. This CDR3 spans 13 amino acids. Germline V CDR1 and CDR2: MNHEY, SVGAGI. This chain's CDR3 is CASSPPGVTIQYF. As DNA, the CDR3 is TGTGCCAGCAGTCCTCCGGGGGTTACCATTCAGTACTTC.